Each of the 18 T cell receptor beta chains below was sequenced from the same sample in a study of blood T cell repertoires in COVID-19. Profiled with immunoSEQ multiplex PCR; TCRdb holds only in-frame clones, not every one. Altogether some 170,000 clones are present, around 80% being singletons, with the ten largest covering 8.4%. Sequencing used peripheral blood. The receptor set was obtained from a woman between 65 and 79 years old with acute or convalescent COVID-19.

The CDR3 DNA follows: TGTGCCAGGGAACCCCGGGATAGGAAAGACAATTCACCCCTCCACTTT. This translates into CAREPRDRKDNSPLHF. J is TRBJ1-6 and V is TRBV3-1 (or the pseudogene TRBV3-2); D is undetermined. V dropped 9 bases and J dropped 7 bases, with 22 bases sitting between them. Germline V gene lookup returns CDR1 LGHDT and CDR2 YNNKEL (reference sequence). The CDR3 extends over 16 amino acids.

This clone has only one observation. This chain uses TRBV29-1 with TRBJ1-2; D gene uncertain. This CDR3 contains 12 residues. With 4 bases removed from V and 8 bases from J, the gap between germline ends came to 14 bases. The germline gives CDR1 SQVTM, CDR2 ANQGSEA. CDR3 sequence: CSVGSRHSGYTF. The CDR3 DNA is TGCAGCGTTGGATCCCGACATTCCGGCTACACCTTC.

The genes are TRBV19 and TRBJ1-1; TRBD1 is a possible D gene (6 bases). From germline, CDR1 is LNHDA and CDR2 SQIVND (reference sequence). V was clipped by 2 bases and J by 5 bases, with 9 bases between them. The CDR3 extends over 13 amino acids. The CDR3 region has the DNA TGTGCCAGTAGTATATGGGGGCGGACTGAAGCTTTCTTT. Amino acid sequence: CASSIWGRTEAFF. The full variable domain, in which reference TRBV19 and TRBJ1-1 provide the parts outside the CDR3, is DGGITQSPKYLFRKEGQNVTLSCEQNLNHDAMYWYRQDPGQGLRLIYYSQIVNDFQKGDIAEGYSVSREKKESFPLTVTSAQKNPTAFYLCASSIWGRTEAFFGQGTRLTVV.

The chain has TRBV18 and TRBJ1-1, with D tentatively TRBD1 (5 bases). The CDR3 is 14 residues long. Trimming took 4 bases from V and 3 from J, leaving 12 bases between them. Germline V CDR1 and CDR2: KGHSH, LQKENI. This CDR3 is CASSRPVGDTEAFF. The CDR3 DNA follows: TGTGCCAGCTCACGCCCCGTAGGGGACACTGAAGCTTTCTTT.

CDR3 sequence (DNA): TGTGCCAGCAGCTGGCGGACAGGGGAGGCCGGGGAGCTGTTTTTT. Encoded protein: CASSWRTGEAGELFF. The V gene is TRBV11-2, the J gene TRBJ2-2; TRBD1 agrees at 9 bases. The V gene end was trimmed by 4 bases and the J gene end by 6 bases; junction bases not matched to a gene: 6. The germline CDR1 and CDR2 sequences are SGHAT and FQNNGV. There are 15 residues in the CDR3.

The table lists this clone with a few counts. The rearrangement uses TRBV3-1 (or the pseudogene TRBV3-2) and TRBJ2-7, with TRBD2 matching over 14 bases. In germline, CDR1 is LGHDT, CDR2 YNNKEL (reference sequence). The CDR3 loop spans 16 amino acids. The V segment lost 0 bases and the J segment 4 bases; nucleotides outside the gene matches: 2. In DNA form, the CDR3 reads TGTGCCAGCAGCCAAGAAGGGACTAGCGGGGGTTACGAGCAGTACTTC. The encoded protein is CASSQEGTSGGYEQYF.

The genes are TRBV30 and TRBJ1-6; TRBD1 is a possible D gene (5 bases). This CDR3 comprises 16 residues. The V gene lost 1 base and the J gene lost 3 bases, with 13 bases spanning the gap. Germline V gene sequence: CDR1 GTSNPN, CDR2 SVGIG (reference sequence). CDR3 DNA sequence: TGTGCCTGGAGTGGGCCCAGGGCCTTCTATAATTCACCCCTCCACTTT. This sequence encodes CAWSGPRAFYNSPLHF.

The chain joins TRBV9 to TRBJ1-4; 9 nucleotides agree with TRBD1. The germline gives CDR1 SGDLS, CDR2 YYNGEE. The CDR3 totals 14 residues. V lost 1 base, J lost 8 bases, and 3 bases stayed unmatched. The CDR3 spells CASSVTGGAEKLFF. The CDR3 DNA reads as TGTGCCAGCAGCGTAACAGGGGGCGCGGAAAAACTGTTTTTT.

The rearrangement links TRBV20-1 to TRBJ2-1; D ambiguous. The V and J ends lost 2 bases and 9 bases respectively, with 8 bases between them. CDR3 length equals 11 residues. Germline assignment: CDR1 DFQATT and CDR2 SNEGSKA (reference sequence). The CDR3 region is CSARISPEQFF. CDR3 bases: TGCAGTGCTAGAATAAGCCCTGAGCAGTTCTTC.

The genes are TRBV18 and TRBJ1-1, with TRBD1 matching over 7 bases. The V gene's germline CDR1 is KGHSH and CDR2 LQKENI. This CDR3 has 14 amino acids. V lost 1 base to trimming and J lost 2 bases; unmatched junction nucleotides: 1. The CDR3 DNA is TGTGCCAGCTCACCACGGGACAGCAACACTGAAGCTTTCTTT. This sequence encodes CASSPRDSNTEAFF.

This clone appeared once. V usage is TRBV2 and J usage is TRBJ1-2, with D maybe TRBD1 (6 bases). Per the germline V gene, CDR1 is SNHLY and CDR2 is FYNNEI. V was pared by 4 bases and J by 8 bases, with 11 bases between. The CDR3 contains 12 residues. DNA of the CDR3: TGTGCCAGCAGTGTCAGGGGAGACGGCTACACCTTC. Its translation: CASSVRGDGYTF.

This rearrangement joins TRBV19 to TRBJ2-2; a weak D match, TRBD2 (5 bases). CDR1 and CDR2 from the germline V gene are LNHDA and SQIVND (reference sequence). The CDR3 is 14 residues long. The V and J ends lost 7 bases and 6 bases respectively, with 15 bases between them. The CDR3: CASNLAHGAGELFF. The CDR3 DNA sequence: TGTGCCAGTAACCTGGCCCACGGGGCCGGGGAGCTGTTTTTT.

The chain carries TRBV7-8 and TRBJ2-5, with 14 bases fitting TRBD2. Germline loops: CDR1 SGHVS, CDR2 FQNEAQ. This CDR3 is 17 amino acids long. V was clipped by 5 bases and J by 3 bases; unmatched bases: 8. The CDR3 is CASSPRLAGGPEETQYF. CDR3 sequence (DNA): TGTGCCAGCAGCCCGCGACTAGCGGGAGGGCCGGAAGAGACCCAGTACTTC. Combining the CDR3 with reference TRBV7-8 and TRBJ2-5 gives the whole variable domain GAGVSQSPRYKVAKRGQDVALRCDPISGHVSLFWYQQALGQGPEFLTYFQNEAQLDKSGLPSDRFFAERPEGSVSTLKIQRTQQEDSAVYLCASSPRLAGGPEETQYFGPGTRLLVL.

This sequence joins TRBV5-4 and TRBJ2-3; D is unclear. Trimming pared 1 base from V and 2 bases from J, leaving 11 bases between. Germline V gene data show CDR1 as SGHNT and CDR2 as YYREEE (reference sequence). The CDR3 loop spans 15 amino acids. CDR3 region: CASSLSLRLTDTQYF. As DNA, the CDR3 is TGTGCCAGCAGCTTGAGTTTGAGGCTCACAGATACGCAGTATTTT.

The chain employs TRBV28 and TRBJ2-7; 9 bases line up with TRBD2. With 3 bases clipped from V and 3 bases from J, the junction kept 9 bases outside the gene matches. CDR1 MDHEN and CDR2 SYDVKM come from the germline V gene. This CDR3 has 16 amino acids. The CDR3 DNA reads as TGTGCCAGCAGTTTCCCTAAGCGGGAGGAGAACTACGAGCAGTACTTC. This codes for CASSFPKREENYEQYF.

The rearrangement uses TRBV18 and TRBJ2-1, with D possibly TRBD2 on 6 matching bases. CDR3 size: 15 residues. CDR1 and CDR2 from the germline V gene are KGHSH and LQKENI. The V and J ends lost 6 bases and 5 bases respectively, with 17 bases between them. CDR3 coding DNA: TGTGCCAGCTCTCAACTAAGCGGGCTTAACAATGAGCAGTTCTTC. Amino acids: CASSQLSGLNNEQFF. Filled out from reference TRBV18 and TRBJ2-1, the complete variable domain reads NAGVMQNPRHLVRRRGQEARLRCSPMKGHSHVYWYRQLPEEGLKFMVYLQKENIIDESGMPKERFSAEFPKEGPSILRIQQVVRGDSAAYFCASSQLSGLNNEQFFGPGTRLTVL.

CDR3 residues: CASSRDRGRLAFF. In DNA form, the CDR3 reads TGTGCCAGCAGCCGAGACAGGGGGCGTTTGGCTTTCTTT. The chain joins TRBV2 to TRBJ1-1, with 10 bases matching TRBD1. The CDR3 loop spans 13 amino acids. CDR1 is SNHLY, CDR2 FYNNEI, per germline. J gave up 11 bases and V 6 bases, and 9 bases lay outside the gene matches.

This clone was detected a few times. The chain links TRBV30 to TRBJ2-1, with D possibly being TRBD2 (6 bases). Germline V CDR1 and CDR2: GTSNPN, SVGIG (reference sequence). V was clipped by 5 bases and J by 0 bases, with 14 bases between them. There are 15 residues in the CDR3. CDR3: CAWGDSALSYNEQFF. The CDR3 region has the DNA TGTGCCTGGGGGGACTCCGCCCTCTCCTACAATGAGCAGTTCTTC.